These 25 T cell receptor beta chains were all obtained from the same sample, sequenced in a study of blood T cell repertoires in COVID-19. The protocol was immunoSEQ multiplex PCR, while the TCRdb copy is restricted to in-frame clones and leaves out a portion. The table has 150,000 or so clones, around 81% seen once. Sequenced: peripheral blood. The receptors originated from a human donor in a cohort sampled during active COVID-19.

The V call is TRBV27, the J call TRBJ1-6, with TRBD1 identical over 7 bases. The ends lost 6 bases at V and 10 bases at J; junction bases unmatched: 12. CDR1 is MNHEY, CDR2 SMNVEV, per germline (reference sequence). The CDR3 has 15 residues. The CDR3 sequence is CASSSTGVPGSPLHF. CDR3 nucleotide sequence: TGTGCCAGCAGCTCTACAGGGGTACCGGGATCACCCCTCCACTTT.

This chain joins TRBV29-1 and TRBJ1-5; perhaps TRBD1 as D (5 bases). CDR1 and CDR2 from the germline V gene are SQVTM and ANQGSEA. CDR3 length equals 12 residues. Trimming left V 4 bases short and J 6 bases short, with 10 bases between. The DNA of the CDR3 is TGCAGCGTTGGGGGGGGTGGTCAGCCCCAGCATTTT. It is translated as CSVGGGGQPQHF.

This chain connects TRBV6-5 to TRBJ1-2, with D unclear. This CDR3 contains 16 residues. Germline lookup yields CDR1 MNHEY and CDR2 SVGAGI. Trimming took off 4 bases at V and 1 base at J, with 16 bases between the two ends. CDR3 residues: CASSSPAGRDNYGYTF. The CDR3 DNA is TGTGCCAGCAGTTCTCCCGCGGGGAGGGATAACTATGGCTACACCTTC.

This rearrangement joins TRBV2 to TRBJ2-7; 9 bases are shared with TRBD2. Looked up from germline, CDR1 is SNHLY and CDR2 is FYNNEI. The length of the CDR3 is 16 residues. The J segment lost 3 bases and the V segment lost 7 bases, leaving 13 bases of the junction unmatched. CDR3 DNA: TGTGCCAGCAAAAGACTAGCGGTTAACAGGGGCTACGAGCAGTACTTC. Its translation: CASKRLAVNRGYEQYF.

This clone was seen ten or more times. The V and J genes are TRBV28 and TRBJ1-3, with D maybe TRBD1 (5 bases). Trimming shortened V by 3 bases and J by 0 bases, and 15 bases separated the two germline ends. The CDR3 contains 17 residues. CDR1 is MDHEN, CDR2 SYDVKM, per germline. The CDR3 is CASSFSGGSFSGNTIYF. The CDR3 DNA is TGTGCCAGCAGTTTTAGTGGGGGGTCCTTCTCTGGAAACACCATATATTTT.

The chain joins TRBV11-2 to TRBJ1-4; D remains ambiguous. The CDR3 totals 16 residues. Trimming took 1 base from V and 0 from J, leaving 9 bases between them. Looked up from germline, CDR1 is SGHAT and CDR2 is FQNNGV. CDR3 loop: CASSLGASTTNEKLFF. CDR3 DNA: TGTGCCAGCAGCTTAGGCGCTTCCACAACTAATGAAAAACTGTTTTTT.

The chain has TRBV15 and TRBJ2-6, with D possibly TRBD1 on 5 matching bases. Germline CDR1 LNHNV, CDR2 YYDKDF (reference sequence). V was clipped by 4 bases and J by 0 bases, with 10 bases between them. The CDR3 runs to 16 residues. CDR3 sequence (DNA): TGTGCCACCAGCAAGACAGCCGTCTCTGGGGCCAACGTCCTGACTTTC. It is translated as CATSKTAVSGANVLTF.

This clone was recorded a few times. The CDR3 region has the DNA TGTGCCAGCAGCTTAGCGCGAGGAGGGAGGGCTGCGAACACCGGGGAGCTGTTTTTT. This gives the protein CASSLARGGRAANTGELFF. V is TRBV7-9 and J is TRBJ2-2, with TRBD2 matching over 7 bases. Trimming removed 0 bases from V and 0 bases from J; junction bases left unmatched: 10. Per germline, CDR1 SEHNR and CDR2 FQNEAQ (reference sequence). This CDR3 is 19 amino acids long.

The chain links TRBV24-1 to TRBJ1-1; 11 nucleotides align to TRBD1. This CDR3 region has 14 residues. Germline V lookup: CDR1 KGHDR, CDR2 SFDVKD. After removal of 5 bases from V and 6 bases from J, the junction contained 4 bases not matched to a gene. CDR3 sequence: CATSAGQGAAEAFF. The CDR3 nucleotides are TGTGCCACCAGTGCTGGACAGGGGGCAGCTGAAGCTTTCTTT.

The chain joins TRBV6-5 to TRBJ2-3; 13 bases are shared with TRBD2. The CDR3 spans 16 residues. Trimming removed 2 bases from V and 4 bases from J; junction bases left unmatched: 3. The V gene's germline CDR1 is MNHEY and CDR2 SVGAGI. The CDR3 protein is CASSYQGLAGSDTQYF. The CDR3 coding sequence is TGTGCCAGCAGTTACCAGGGACTAGCGGGGTCAGATACGCAGTATTTT.

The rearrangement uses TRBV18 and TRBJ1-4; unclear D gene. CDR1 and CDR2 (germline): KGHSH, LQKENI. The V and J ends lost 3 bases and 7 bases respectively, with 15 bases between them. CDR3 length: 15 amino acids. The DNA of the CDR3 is TGTGCCAGCTCACCTGGAACAGTGCCACCTGAAAAACTGTTTTTT. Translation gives CASSPGTVPPEKLFF.

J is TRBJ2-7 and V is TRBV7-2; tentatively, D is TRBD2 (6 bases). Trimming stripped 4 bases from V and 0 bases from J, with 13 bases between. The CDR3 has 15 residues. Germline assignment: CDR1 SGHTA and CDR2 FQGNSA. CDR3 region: CASSSSPGGSYEQYF. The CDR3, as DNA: TGTGCCAGCAGCTCTAGCCCCGGGGGCTCCTACGAGCAGTACTTC.

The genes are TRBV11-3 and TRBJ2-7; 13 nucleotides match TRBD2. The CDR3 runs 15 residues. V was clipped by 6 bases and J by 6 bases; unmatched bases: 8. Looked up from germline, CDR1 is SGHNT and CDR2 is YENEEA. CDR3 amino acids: CASSRGLAGVSEQYF. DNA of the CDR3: TGTGCCAGCAGTCGAGGACTAGCGGGAGTTAGCGAGCAGTACTTC. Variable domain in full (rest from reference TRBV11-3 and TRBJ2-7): EAGVVQSPRYKIIEKKQPVAFWCNPISGHNTLYWYLQNLGQGPELLIRYENEEAVDDSQLPKDRFSAERLKGVDSTLKIQPAELGDSAVYLCASSRGLAGVSEQYFGPGTRLTVT.

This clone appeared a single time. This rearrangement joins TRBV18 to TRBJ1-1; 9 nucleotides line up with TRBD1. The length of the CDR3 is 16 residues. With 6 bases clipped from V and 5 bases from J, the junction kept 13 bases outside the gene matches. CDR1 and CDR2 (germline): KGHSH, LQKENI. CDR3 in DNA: TGTGCCAGCTCCCTCAATCCCGGACAGGGGCAGACTGAAGCTTTCTTT. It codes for CASSLNPGQGQTEAFF.

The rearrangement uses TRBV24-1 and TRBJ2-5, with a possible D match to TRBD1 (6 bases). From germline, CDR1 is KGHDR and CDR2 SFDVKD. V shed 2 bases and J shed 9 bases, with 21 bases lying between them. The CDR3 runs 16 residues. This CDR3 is CATSDSLGAGIGAQYF. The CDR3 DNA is TGTGCCACCAGTGATTCACTGGGGGCAGGGATCGGAGCCCAGTACTTC.

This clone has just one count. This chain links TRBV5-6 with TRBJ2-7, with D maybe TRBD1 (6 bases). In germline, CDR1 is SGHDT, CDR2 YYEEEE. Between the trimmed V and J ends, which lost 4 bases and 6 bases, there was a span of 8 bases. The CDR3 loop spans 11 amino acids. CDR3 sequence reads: CASSRTAEQYF. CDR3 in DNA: TGTGCCAGCAGCCGGACAGCCGAGCAGTACTTC. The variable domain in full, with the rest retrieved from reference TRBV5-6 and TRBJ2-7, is DAGVTQSPTHLIKTRGQQVTLRCSPKSGHDTVSWYQQALGQGPQFIFQYYEEEERQRGNFPDRFSGHQFPNYSSELNVNALLLGDSALYLCASSRTAEQYFGPGTRLTVT.

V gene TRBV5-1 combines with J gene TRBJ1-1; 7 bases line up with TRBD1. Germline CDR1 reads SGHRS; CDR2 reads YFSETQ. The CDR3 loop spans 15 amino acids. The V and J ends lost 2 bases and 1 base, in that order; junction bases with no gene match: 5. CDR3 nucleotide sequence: TGCGCCAGCAGCTTTCGGGACAGCTCGAACACTGAAGCTTTCTTT. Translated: CASSFRDSSNTEAFF.

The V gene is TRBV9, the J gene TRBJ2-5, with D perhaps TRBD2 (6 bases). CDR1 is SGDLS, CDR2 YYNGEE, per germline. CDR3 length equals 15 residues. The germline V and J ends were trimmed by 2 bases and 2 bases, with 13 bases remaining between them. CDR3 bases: TGTGCCAGCAGCGTTGGAGGGGAATTTCAAGAGACCCAGTACTTC. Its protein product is CASSVGGEFQETQYF.

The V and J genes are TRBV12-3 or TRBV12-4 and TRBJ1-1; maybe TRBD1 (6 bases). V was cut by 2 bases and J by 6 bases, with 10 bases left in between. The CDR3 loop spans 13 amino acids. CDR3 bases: TGTGCCAGCAGTTTACACGCAGGGGCTGAAGCTTTCTTT. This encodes CASSLHAGAEAFF.

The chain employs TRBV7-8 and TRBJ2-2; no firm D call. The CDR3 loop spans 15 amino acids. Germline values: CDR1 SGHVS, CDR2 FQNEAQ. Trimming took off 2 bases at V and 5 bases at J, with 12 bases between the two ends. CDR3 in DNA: TGTGCCAGCAGCTTAACCAGGTCGAGAACCGGGGAGCTGTTTTTT. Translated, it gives CASSLTRSRTGELFF.

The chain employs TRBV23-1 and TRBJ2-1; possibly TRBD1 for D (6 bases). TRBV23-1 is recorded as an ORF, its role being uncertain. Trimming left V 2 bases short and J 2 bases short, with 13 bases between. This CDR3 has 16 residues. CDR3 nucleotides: TGCGCCAGCAGTCAACTTCAGGGGAAGGCCTACAATGAGCAGTTCTTC. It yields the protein CASSQLQGKAYNEQFF.

CDR3 residues: CASRPGRGETQYF. In nucleotides, the CDR3 is TGTGCCAGCAGGCCCGGACGGGGAGAGACCCAGTACTTC. The V gene is TRBV27, the J gene TRBJ2-5, with D possibly TRBD2 on 5 matching bases. V was trimmed by 6 bases and J by 4 bases, leaving 12 bases between them. This CDR3 contains 13 residues. The V gene's germline CDR1 is MNHEY and CDR2 SMNVEV (reference sequence).

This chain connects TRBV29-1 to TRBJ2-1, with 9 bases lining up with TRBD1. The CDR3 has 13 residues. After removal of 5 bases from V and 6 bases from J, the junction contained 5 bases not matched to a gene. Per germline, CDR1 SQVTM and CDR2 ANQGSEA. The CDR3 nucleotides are TGCAGCGTTCGGGACAGGGTGGGCAATGAGCAGTTCTTC. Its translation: CSVRDRVGNEQFF.

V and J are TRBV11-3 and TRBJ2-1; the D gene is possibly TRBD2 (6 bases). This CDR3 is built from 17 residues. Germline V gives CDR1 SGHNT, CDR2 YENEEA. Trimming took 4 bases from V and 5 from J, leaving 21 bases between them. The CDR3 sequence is CASSSRGGPTQDNEQFF. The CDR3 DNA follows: TGTGCCAGCAGCTCCCGGGGAGGACCGACGCAAGACAATGAGCAGTTCTTC.

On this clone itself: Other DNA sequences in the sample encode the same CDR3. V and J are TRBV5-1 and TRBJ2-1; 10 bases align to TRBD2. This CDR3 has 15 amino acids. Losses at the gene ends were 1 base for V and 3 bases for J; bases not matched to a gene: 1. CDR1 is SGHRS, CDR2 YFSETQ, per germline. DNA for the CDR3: TGCGCCAGCAGCTTGACTAGCGGGATCTACAATGAGCAGTTCTTC. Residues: CASSLTSGIYNEQFF.